This T cell receptor beta chain comes out of a study of T cell repertoires in cytomegalovirus infection. Study-level results: People with CMV and the relevant HLA were identified by cumulative public TCR beta family frequency.

In TCRdb, the reads were re-called with MiXCR into one record per CDR3 protein. The sample consists of under 800,000 distinct CDR3 sequences, roughly a quarter of them appearing once. As regards this clonotype: Its antigen is still unknown.

The CDR3 is 14 residues long. The germline gives CDR1 SGHNT, CDR2 YYREEE (reference sequence). The V gene end was trimmed by 4 bases and the J gene end by 10 bases; junction bases not matched to a gene: 11. This rearrangement joins TRBV5-4 to TRBJ2-3; TRBD1 matches 8 bases. This TCR was sampled from a human donor in good health (CMV status not recorded). Some clones in this sample may be carry-over from other donors' samples. The specimen was CD8+ T cells from PBMCs. The CDR3 DNA reads TGTGCCAGCAGCCCCCCAGGGGGCATCCTTTCGCAGTATTTT. Translating it yields CASSPPGGILSQYF.